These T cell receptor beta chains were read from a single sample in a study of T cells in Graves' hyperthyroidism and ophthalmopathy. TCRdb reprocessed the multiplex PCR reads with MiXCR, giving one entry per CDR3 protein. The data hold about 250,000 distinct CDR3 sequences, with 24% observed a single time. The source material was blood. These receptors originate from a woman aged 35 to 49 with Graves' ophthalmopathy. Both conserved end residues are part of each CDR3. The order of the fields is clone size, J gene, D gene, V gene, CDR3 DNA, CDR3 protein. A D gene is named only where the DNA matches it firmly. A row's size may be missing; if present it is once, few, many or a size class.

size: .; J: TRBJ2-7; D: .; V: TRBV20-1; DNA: TGCAGTGCCGCCCGTACAGGATCGTACGAGCAGTACTTC; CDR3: CSAARTGSYEQYF
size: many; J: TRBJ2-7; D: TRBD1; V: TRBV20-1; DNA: TGCAGTGCTAGTAACGCCGGGACAGGAGGCTACGAGCAGTACTTC; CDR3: CSASNAGTGGYEQYF
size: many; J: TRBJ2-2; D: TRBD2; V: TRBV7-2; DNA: TGTGCCAGCAGGGCGGGAGCCGGGGAGCTGTTTTTT; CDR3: CASRAGAGELFF
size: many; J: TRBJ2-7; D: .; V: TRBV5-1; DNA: TGCGCCAGCAGCTTGGTTTATTTCACCTACGAGCAGTACTTC; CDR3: CASSLVYFTYEQYF
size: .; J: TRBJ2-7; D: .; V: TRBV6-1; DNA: TGTGCCAGCAGTGAAGGTGGGGGCCTAGTTTTCTACGAGCAGTACTTC; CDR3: CASSEGGGLVFYEQYF
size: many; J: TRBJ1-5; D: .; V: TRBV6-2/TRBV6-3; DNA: TGTGCCAGCAGTTACTACAGAAATAGCAATCAGCCCCAGCATTTT; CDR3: CASSYYRNSNQPQHF
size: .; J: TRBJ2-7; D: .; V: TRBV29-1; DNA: TGCAGCGCGGGCGGAGGACAGTTCTACGAGCAGTACTTC; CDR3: CSAGGGQFYEQYF
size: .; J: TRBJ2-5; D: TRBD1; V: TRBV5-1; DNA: TGCGCCAGCAGCGTGGGACAGGCAAAAGAGACCCAGTACTTC; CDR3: CASSVGQAKETQYF
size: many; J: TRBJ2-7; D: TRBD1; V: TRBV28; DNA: TGTGCCAGCAGTCGGGACAGCCACGAGCAGTACTTC; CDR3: CASSRDSHEQYF
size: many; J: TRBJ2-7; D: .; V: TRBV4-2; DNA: TGTGCCAGCAGCCGAGGGGGAGGGGCCGCGGTTTACGAGCAGTACTTC; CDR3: CASSRGGGAAVYEQYF
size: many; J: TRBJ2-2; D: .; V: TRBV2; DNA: TGTGCCAGCAGTGATGGCCCCACCGGGGAGCTGTTTTTT; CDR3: CASSDGPTGELFF
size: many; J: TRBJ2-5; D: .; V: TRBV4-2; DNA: TGTGCCAGCAGCCAAGATGGCGTGGAAGAGACCCAGTACTTC; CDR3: CASSQDGVEETQYF